A selection of T cell receptor beta chains follows, all from one sample in a study of siplizumab effects on memory and regulatory T cells. Sequencing used immunoSEQ multiplex PCR; TCRdb keeps in-frame clones, though not all of them. The table records approximately 50,000 clones, approximately 93% of them present only once. Sequenced material: CD8+ T cells sorted from blood. The source is a human donor in good health. Each CDR3 is given with its conserved first and last residue. Fields, in order: D gene, J gene, V gene, clone size, CDR3 protein, CDR3 DNA. The D gene is left open where the match is weak. Clone size is stated in some rows and not others, as once, few, many or a class when expanded.

D: -
J: TRBJ2-2
V: TRBV27
size: -
CDR3: CASSLSDPNTGELFF
DNA: TGTGCCAGCAGTTTATCCGATCCGAACACCGGGGAGCTGTTTTTT

D: -
J: TRBJ1-1
V: TRBV5-6
size: -
CDR3: CASSLQGSRNF
DNA: TGTGCCAGCAGCTTGCAGGGATCACGAAACTTT

D: TRBD2
J: TRBJ2-7
V: TRBV2
size: -
CDR3: CASTPGLAGVSSYEQYF
DNA: TGTGCCAGCACCCCGGGACTAGCGGGAGTCTCCTCCTACGAGCAGTACTTC

D: TRBD1
J: TRBJ2-7
V: TRBV27
size: -
CDR3: CASSLGTGYEQYF
DNA: TGTGCCAGCAGCCTGGGGACAGGGTACGAGCAGTACTTC

D: -
J: TRBJ2-7
V: TRBV11-3
size: -
CDR3: CASSPFDKPYEQYF
DNA: TGTGCCAGCAGCCCCTTCGACAAACCCTACGAGCAGTACTTC

D: -
J: TRBJ1-2
V: TRBV6-5
size: -
CDR3: CASTIGQGDGYTF
DNA: TGTGCCAGCACCATCGGTCAGGGCGATGGCTACACCTTC

D: TRBD1
J: TRBJ2-2
V: TRBV12-5
size: -
CDR3: CASGLVKTGETNTGELFF
DNA: TGTGCTAGTGGTTTGGTAAAGACAGGGGAGACCAACACCGGGGAGCTGTTTTTT

D: TRBD2
J: TRBJ2-4
V: TRBV4-1
size: -
CDR3: CASSQVLTGGLRGIQYF
DNA: TGCGCCAGCAGCCAAGTGTTAACGGGAGGGCTGAGGGGCATTCAGTACTTC

D: -
J: TRBJ2-7
V: TRBV27
size: -
CDR3: CASSPGPLGEQYF
DNA: TGTGCCAGCAGTCCCGGCCCTCTGGGGGAGCAGTACTTC

D: -
J: TRBJ2-5
V: TRBV7-6
size: -
CDR3: CASSFGGRVGQETQYF
DNA: TGTGCCAGCAGCTTCGGGGGAAGGGTTGGACAAGAGACCCAGTACTTC

D: -
J: TRBJ2-7
V: TRBV6-5
size: once
CDR3: CASSYSDGYEQYF
DNA: TGTGCCAGCAGTTACTCTGACGGGTACGAGCAGTACTTC

D: -
J: TRBJ2-7
V: TRBV2
size: -
CDR3: CANRDLSYEQYF
DNA: TGTGCCAACCGGGACCTTTCCTACGAGCAGTACTTC

D: -
J: TRBJ2-1
V: TRBV28
size: -
CDR3: CASSYGTPASSYNEQFF
DNA: TGTGCCAGCAGTTATGGGACTCCTGCTAGCTCCTACAATGAGCAGTTCTTC

D: -
J: TRBJ1-6
V: TRBV28
size: -
CDR3: CASNDRSYNSPLHF
DNA: TGTGCCAGCAACGACCGGTCTTATAATTCACCCCTCCACTTT

D: -
J: TRBJ2-1
V: TRBV4-1
size: -
CDR3: CASSQVGSYNEQFF
DNA: TGCGCCAGCAGCCAAGTAGGCTCCTACAATGAGCAGTTCTTC

D: -
J: TRBJ2-1
V: TRBV12-5
size: -
CDR3: CASGLVMSGVSSGVGSSYNEQFF
DNA: TGTGCTAGTGGTTTGGTAATGTCTGGGGTCTCCAGTGGGGTTGGCAGCTCCTACAATGAGCAGTTCTTC

D: -
J: TRBJ2-3
V: TRBV28
size: -
CDR3: CASSYSPRDTQYF
DNA: TGTGCCAGCAGTTATAGTCCTAGGGATACGCAGTATTTT

D: -
J: TRBJ2-1
V: TRBV7-9
size: -
CDR3: CASSLLVTSSYNEQFF
DNA: TGTGCCAGCAGCCTACTAGTCACTAGCTCCTACAATGAGCAGTTCTTC

D: TRBD2
J: TRBJ2-3
V: TRBV10-3
size: -
CDR3: CAISETPTSGRGTDTQYF
DNA: TGTGCCATCAGTGAGACCCCGACTAGCGGGAGAGGGACAGATACGCAGTATTTT

D: TRBD1
J: TRBJ1-1
V: TRBV4-1
size: -
CDR3: CASSHPPGQGGNTEAFF
DNA: TGCGCCAGCAGCCACCCACCGGGACAGGGTGGGAACACTGAAGCTTTCTTT

D: -
J: TRBJ2-7
V: TRBV18
size: -
CDR3: CASSAGSSYEQYF
DNA: TGTGCCAGCTCAGCAGGGTCATCCTACGAGCAGTACTTC

D: TRBD1
J: TRBJ2-1
V: TRBV12-5
size: -
CDR3: CASGRDRDGSNEQFF
DNA: TGTGCTAGTGGCAGGGACAGGGATGGGAGCAATGAGCAGTTCTTC

D: -
J: TRBJ2-5
V: TRBV7-9
size: few
CDR3: CASRAAGTQYF
DNA: TGTGCCAGCAGAGCCGCCGGGACCCAGTACTTC

D: TRBD2
J: TRBJ2-7
V: TRBV29-1
size: -
CDR3: CSVEDPMGREGPDEQYF
DNA: TGCAGCGTTGAAGACCCAATGGGGCGGGAGGGCCCAGACGAGCAGTACTTC

D: -
J: TRBJ2-3
V: TRBV19
size: -
CDR3: CASRDPFGQGNTDTQYF
DNA: TGTGCCAGTAGAGACCCCTTCGGGCAGGGAAACACAGATACGCAGTATTTT

D: -
J: TRBJ1-1
V: TRBV19
size: -
CDR3: CASNWGSETFF
DNA: TGTGCCAGTAATTGGGGCAGCGAAACTTTCTTT

D: -
J: TRBJ2-7
V: TRBV27
size: -
CDR3: CASSWGRDSYEQYF
DNA: TGTGCCAGCAGTTGGGGACGGGACTCCTACGAGCAGTACTTC

D: TRBD1
J: TRBJ1-5
V: TRBV2
size: once
CDR3: CASRGQGEGNQPQHF
DNA: TGTGCCAGCAGGGGACAGGGGGAAGGCAATCAGCCCCAGCATTTT

D: TRBD2
J: TRBJ2-1
V: TRBV25-1
size: -
CDR3: CASRGLAGHNEQFF
DNA: TGTGCCAGCAGAGGACTAGCGGGACACAATGAGCAGTTCTTC

D: TRBD2
J: TRBJ2-7
V: TRBV6-1
size: -
CDR3: CAGGRSGTYEQYF
DNA: TGTGCCGGTGGAAGAAGCGGGACGTACGAGCAGTACTTC

D: -
J: TRBJ1-1
V: TRBV7-9
size: -
CDR3: CASSIESGITEAFF
DNA: TGTGCCAGCAGCATCGAAAGCGGGATCACTGAAGCTTTCTTT

D: TRBD2
J: TRBJ2-7
V: TRBV7-9
size: -
CDR3: CASSWAGTSEQYF
DNA: TGTGCCAGCAGCTGGGCCGGGACTAGCGAGCAGTACTTC

D: -
J: TRBJ2-7
V: TRBV6-5
size: -
CDR3: CASSEWSGVYEQYF
DNA: TGTGCCAGCAGTGAATGGTCGGGGGTGTACGAGCAGTACTTC

D: TRBD1
J: TRBJ2-7
V: TRBV11-3
size: -
CDR3: CASSLYRGDEQYF
DNA: TGTGCCAGCAGCTTATACAGGGGCGACGAGCAGTACTTC

D: TRBD2
J: TRBJ2-7
V: TRBV4-1
size: -
CDR3: CASSQRHSGLAAYEQYF
DNA: TGCGCCAGCAGCCAACGGCATTCGGGACTAGCCGCCTACGAGCAGTACTTC